The source of this T cell receptor beta chain is a study of blood T cells in healthy people across ages. Combining a sample-barcoded 5' primer with a J-beta primer mix, a second PCR ran for roughly 6 to 11 cycles. At least 2.5 million CDR3-containing paired-end reads were obtained per sample. TCRdb re-derived calls from the 5' RACE reads in MiXCR, one entry per CDR3 protein. The data contain 1 million or so distinct CDR3 sequences, 20% to 25% of them seen just once; the ten biggest clones take up approximately 0.71%. The V gene's germline CDR1 is SQVTM and CDR2 ANQGSEA. Trimming pared 3 bases from V and 0 bases from J, leaving 7 bases between. The CDR3 loop spans 13 amino acids. These data are also associated with another study on T cells of mothers and their children. That study adds: The donors comprised several children and their three healthy Caucasian mothers. No T cell clones of persistent microchimeric origin were detected.

The V call is TRBV29-1, the J call TRBJ2-3; no reliable D call. Sequences were obtained from blood. The TCR originated in a girl under 10 years old in good health. The CDR3 DNA follows: TGCAGCGTTGACCGGAGTAGCACAGATACGCAGTATTTT. It translates to CSVDRSSTDTQYF.